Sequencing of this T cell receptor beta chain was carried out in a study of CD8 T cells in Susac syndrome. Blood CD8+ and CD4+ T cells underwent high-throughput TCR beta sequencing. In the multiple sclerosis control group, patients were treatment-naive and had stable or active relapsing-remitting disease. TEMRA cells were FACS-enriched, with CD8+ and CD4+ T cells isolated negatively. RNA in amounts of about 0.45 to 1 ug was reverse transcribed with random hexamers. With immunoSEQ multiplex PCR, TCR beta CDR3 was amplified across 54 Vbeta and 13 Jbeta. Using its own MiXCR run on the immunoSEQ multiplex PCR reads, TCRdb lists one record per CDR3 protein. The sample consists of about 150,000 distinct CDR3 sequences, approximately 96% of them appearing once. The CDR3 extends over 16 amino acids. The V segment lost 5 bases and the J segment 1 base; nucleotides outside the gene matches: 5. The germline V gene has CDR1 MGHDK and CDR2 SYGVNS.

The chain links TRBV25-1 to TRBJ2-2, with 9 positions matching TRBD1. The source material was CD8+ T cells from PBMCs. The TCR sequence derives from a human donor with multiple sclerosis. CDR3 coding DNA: TGTGCCAGCAGTATCCACAGGGGGCTGAACACCGGGGAGCTGTTTTTT. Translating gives CASSIHRGLNTGELFF.